This T cell receptor beta chain was captured in a study of blood T cell repertoires in COVID-19. Study overall: From T cells, B-cell-depleted T cells, or PBMCs came the material, which was cDNA or gDNA.

Germline values: CDR1 LGHDT, CDR2 YNNKEL (reference sequence). The V and J ends lost 5 bases and 2 bases respectively, with 19 bases between them. The CDR3 covers 17 residues. The Seattle site enrolled patients during active infection and followed them longitudinally. This table comes from immunoSEQ multiplex PCR, and its TCRdb copy is limited to in-frame clones, with some not included. Among approximately 530,000 clones listed, about 89% were seen once. Sequenced input: peripheral blood. The clonotype was recovered from a woman aged 45-59 years with COVID-19, enrolled during active disease. The J gene is TRBJ2-1, the V gene TRBV3-1 (or the pseudogene TRBV3-2); the D gene is possibly TRBD2 (6 bases). The CDR3 DNA is TGTGCCAGCAGCAGATTCCTCCCCGGGACTCCCTACAATGAGCAGTTCTTC. This translates into CASSRFLPGTPYNEQFF.